Below are 10 T cell receptor beta chains sequenced from a single sample in a study of blood T cell repertoires in COVID-19. The protocol was immunoSEQ multiplex PCR, while the TCRdb copy is restricted to in-frame clones and leaves out a portion. Found here are roughly 300,000 clones, more than 75% of them singletons; the top ten hold roughly 1%. Material: PBMCs or T cells enriched from blood (not recorded which). The receptors come from a woman aged 25 to 39 who had recovered from COVID-19.

J is TRBJ2-7 and V is TRBV6-5, with a possible D match to TRBD1 (5 bases). The CDR3 consists of 12 residues. Trimming removed 8 bases at V and 5 bases at J, with 13 bases between. The germline CDR1 and CDR2 sequences are MNHEY and SVGAGI. The CDR3 DNA reads TGTGCCAGCTGCCCGGCAGGGAACGAGCAGTACTTC. Its protein is CASCPAGNEQYF.

This clone has just one count. The rearrangement joins TRBV28 to TRBJ1-1, with D unclear. Trimming took off 8 bases at V and 3 bases at J, with 19 bases between the two ends. This CDR3 is built from 15 residues. Germline values: CDR1 MDHEN, CDR2 SYDVKM. The CDR3 DNA sequence: TGTGCCAGCTCCCCCGGCGGGAGTCAAGACACTGAAGCTTTCTTT. This sequence encodes CASSPGGSQDTEAFF. Complete variable domain (other parts from reference TRBV28 and TRBJ1-1): DVKVTQSSRYLVKRTGEKVFLECVQDMDHENMFWYRQDPGLGLRLIYFSYDVKMKEKGDIPEGYSVSREKKERFSLILESASTNQTSMYLCASSPGGSQDTEAFFGQGTRLTVV.

This clone was observed a few times. The chain recombines TRBV28 with TRBJ1-2, with 7 bases matching TRBD1. The CDR3 is 15 residues long. CDR1 and CDR2 (germline): MDHEN, SYDVKM. Trimming took 7 bases from V and 2 from J; bases not matched to a gene: 10. CDR3 sequence: CASNELTGPNYGYTF. In nucleotides, the CDR3 is TGTGCCAGCAACGAACTGACAGGGCCAAACTATGGCTACACCTTC.

V is TRBV2 and J is TRBJ1-1; weak D call: TRBD1 (5 bases). Germline V gene sequence: CDR1 SNHLY, CDR2 FYNNEI. V was clipped by 4 bases and J by 7 bases, with 10 bases between them. The CDR3 is made up of 12 amino acids. CDR3: CASSGLTDEAFF. The CDR3 DNA follows: TGTGCCAGCAGTGGCTTGACAGATGAAGCTTTCTTT.

The chain couples TRBV10-3 to TRBJ2-4, with a weak D call TRBD2 (6 bases). The germline V gene has CDR1 ENHRY and CDR2 SYGVKD. This CDR3 region has 14 residues. The V end was cut by 3 bases, the J end by 9 bases, with 15 bases between. The DNA for the CDR3 is TGTGCCATCAGTGAAGGGACCGGGAGAGGCATTCAGTACTTC. It encodes CAISEGTGRGIQYF.

The V call is TRBV14, the J call TRBJ1-1, with no clear D. V gave up 0 bases and J gave up 4 bases, with 12 bases separating them. This CDR3 contains 15 residues. Germline lookup yields CDR1 SGHDN and CDR2 FVKESK. The CDR3 here is CASSQDSPAGTEAFF. The CDR3 nucleotides are TGTGCCAGCAGCCAAGATTCCCCGGCGGGCACTGAAGCTTTCTTT.

The chain has TRBV3-1 (or the pseudogene TRBV3-2) and TRBJ1-3; the D is unclear. CDR1 is LGHDT, CDR2 YNNKEL, per germline (reference sequence). There are 14 residues in the CDR3. Trimming removed 1 base at V and 0 bases at J, with 4 bases between. The CDR3 DNA follows: TGTGCCAGCAGCCAAGTCAGCTCTGGAAACACCATATATTTT. Its protein product is CASSQVSSGNTIYF.

In its sample, this clone was seen once. The chain is built from TRBV5-6 and TRBJ2-2; D is undetermined. Germline CDR1 is SGHDT and CDR2 is YYEEEE. Trimming took off 6 bases at V and 3 bases at J, with 9 bases between the two ends. This CDR3 is built from 13 residues. The CDR3 DNA follows: TGTGCCAGCACCCCCCCGGACACCGGGGAGCTGTTTTTT. Its protein product is CASTPPDTGELFF. Combining the CDR3 with reference TRBV5-6 and TRBJ2-2 gives the whole variable domain DAGVTQSPTHLIKTRGQQVTLRCSPKSGHDTVSWYQQALGQGPQFIFQYYEEEERQRGNFPDRFSGHQFPNYSSELNVNALLLGDSALYLCASTPPDTGELFFGEGSRLTVL.

The V call is TRBV12-3 or TRBV12-4, the J call TRBJ1-3; D remains unclear. CDR3 length: 13 amino acids. V lost 7 bases and J 2 bases, leaving 9 bases between the germline ends. The CDR3 is CASNRGTGNTIYF. The DNA for the CDR3 is TGTGCCAGCAATAGAGGGACTGGAAACACCATATATTTT.

The V call is TRBV4-1, the J call TRBJ2-3, with 11 bases identical to TRBD2. The CDR3 runs to 15 residues. Germline CDR1 is MGHRA and CDR2 is YSYEKL. J lost 8 bases, V lost 2 bases, and 6 bases had no gene match. CDR3 protein: CASSQLAGGDSTQYF. Here the CDR3 DNA reads TGCGCCAGCAGCCAACTAGCGGGGGGTGATTCTACGCAGTATTTT.